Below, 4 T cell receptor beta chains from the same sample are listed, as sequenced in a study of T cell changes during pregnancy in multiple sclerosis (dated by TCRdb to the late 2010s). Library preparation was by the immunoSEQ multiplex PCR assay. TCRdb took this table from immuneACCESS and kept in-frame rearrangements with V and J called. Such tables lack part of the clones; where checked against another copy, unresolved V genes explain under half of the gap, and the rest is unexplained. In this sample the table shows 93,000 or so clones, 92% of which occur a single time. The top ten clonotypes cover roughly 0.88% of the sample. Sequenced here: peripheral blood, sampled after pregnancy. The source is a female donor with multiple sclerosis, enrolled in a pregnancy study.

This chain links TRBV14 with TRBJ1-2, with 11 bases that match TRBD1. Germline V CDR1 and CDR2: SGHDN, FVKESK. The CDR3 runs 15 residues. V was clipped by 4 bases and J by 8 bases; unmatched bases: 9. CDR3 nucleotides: TGTGCCAGCAGCCCCACGGACAGGGGGCGCGTAGGCTACACCTTC. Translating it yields CASSPTDRGRVGYTF. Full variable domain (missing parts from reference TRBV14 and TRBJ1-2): EAGVTQFPSHSVIEKGQTVTLRCDPISGHDNLYWYRRVMGKEIKFLLHFVKESKQDESGMPNNRFLAERTGGTYSTLKVQPAELEDSGVYFCASSPTDRGRVGYTFGSGTRLTVV.

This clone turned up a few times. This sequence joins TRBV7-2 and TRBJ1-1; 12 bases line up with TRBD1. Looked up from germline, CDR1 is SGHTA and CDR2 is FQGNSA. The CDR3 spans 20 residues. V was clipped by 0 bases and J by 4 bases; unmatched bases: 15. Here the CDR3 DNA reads TGTGCCAGCAGCTTAGCCCCTGTGAGGGGACAGGGGGCGGCGGGCACTGAAGCTTTCTTT. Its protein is CASSLAPVRGQGAAGTEAFF. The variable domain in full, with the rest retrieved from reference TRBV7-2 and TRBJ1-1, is GAGVSQSPSNKVTEKGKDVELRCDPISGHTALYWYRQSLGQGLEFLIYFQGNSAPDKSGLPSDRFSAERTGGSVSTLTIQRTQQEDSAVYLCASSLAPVRGQGAAGTEAFFGQGTRLTVV.

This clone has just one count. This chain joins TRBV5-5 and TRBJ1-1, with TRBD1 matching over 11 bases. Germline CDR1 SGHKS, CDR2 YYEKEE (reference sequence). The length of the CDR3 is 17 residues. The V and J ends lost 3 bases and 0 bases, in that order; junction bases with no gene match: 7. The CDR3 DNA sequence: TGTGCCAGCAGCTCCACCCGGGACAGGGGGATGAACACTGAAGCTTTCTTT. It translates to CASSSTRDRGMNTEAFF.

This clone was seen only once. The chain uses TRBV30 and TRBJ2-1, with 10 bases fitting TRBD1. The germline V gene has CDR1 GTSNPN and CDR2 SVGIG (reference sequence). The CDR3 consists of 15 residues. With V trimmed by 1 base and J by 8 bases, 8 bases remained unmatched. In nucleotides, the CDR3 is TGTGCCTGGAGTGCTCCGGGACAGGGGTTCGATGAGCAGTTCTTC. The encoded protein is CAWSAPGQGFDEQFF.